This T cell receptor beta chain originates from a study of T cells after yellow fever vaccination. The overall study: When fractions had low cell numbers, they were prepared with SMART-Seq v4 Ultra Low Input.

MiXCR, run by TCRdb on the 5' RACE reads, gives a single entry per CDR3 protein. Of 100,000 to 150,000 distinct CDR3 sequences in the sample, 7.4% are singletons; the top ten hold 2.5%. The CDR3 consists of 13 residues. Germline V gene data show CDR1 as SGHKS and CDR2 as YYEKEE (reference sequence). V was cut by 0 bases and J by 5 bases, with 6 bases left in between. Findings and caveats of the study: Abundant clonotypes (contaminants from the bulk population) could be present in FACS-sorted repertoires. It was a weaker secondary response, yet one that peaked faster, at day 5 versus 15.

Details on this clonotype: Antigen unknown.

V usage is TRBV5-5 and J usage is TRBJ2-1, with D unresolved. This material consisted of CD4+ T cells sorted from PBMCs, taken roughly 10 days after the first yellow fever vaccination. This receptor was taken from a man in his late teens or twenties who received the YFV17D yellow fever vaccine. The CDR3 loop is CASSLAPNNEQFF. In DNA form, the CDR3 reads TGTGCCAGCAGCTTGGCACCCAACAATGAGCAGTTCTTC.